The rows below give T cell receptor beta chains drawn from one sample of a study of blood T cell repertoires in COVID-19. Assay: immunoSEQ multiplex PCR; the TCRdb copy retains only in-frame clones and omits some. The table includes 130,000 or so clones, roughly 86% detected once. The material sequenced was peripheral blood. The receptors shown here come from a woman in her 70s with COVID-19, enrolled during active disease. Both conserved end residues are part of each CDR3. A D gene is named only where the DNA matches it firmly. Clone size is shown for a subset of rows, as once, few, many or a class of expanded clone.

V	J	D	size	DNA	CDR3
TRBV5-4	TRBJ2-7	NA	once	TGTGCCAGCAGCTTGGAGGGGGGGTTCCACGAGCAGTACTTC	CASSLEGGFHEQYF
TRBV12-5	TRBJ1-1	NA	NA	TGTGCTAGTGGCCCCCCCGGGAAGGAGATGAACACTGAAGCTTTCTTT	CASGPPGKEMNTEAFF
TRBV5-1	TRBJ1-6	NA	NA	TGCGCCAGCAGACCTATACAGGGTTCTTCAGATTCACCCCTCCACTTT	CASRPIQGSSDSPLHF
TRBV9	TRBJ1-5	NA	NA	TGTGCCAGCAGCGTAGGTACATCTCAGCCCCAGCATTTT	CASSVGTSQPQHF
TRBV5-1	TRBJ1-5	NA	NA	TGCGCCAGCAGCCCCGGACAGCTCAATCAGCCCCAGCATTTT	CASSPGQLNQPQHF
TRBV24-1	TRBJ2-7	NA	once	TGTGCCACCAGTGATGACAGAGTAGGCGAGCAGTACTTC	CATSDDRVGEQYF
TRBV6-4	TRBJ2-1	NA	NA	TGTGCCAGCAGTGACAGCGAGGGAAAGCAGTTCTTC	CASSDSEGKQFF
TRBV5-5	TRBJ1-1	TRBD1	few	TGTGCCAGCAGAACAGGGGGCGCGTACACTGAAGCTTTCTTT	CASRTGGAYTEAFF
TRBV3-1/TRBV3-2	TRBJ2-1	NA	NA	TGTGCCAGCAGCCAAGATCGGGGTCGGGACAATGAGCAGTTCTTC	CASSQDRGRDNEQFF
TRBV6-5	TRBJ1-6	NA	NA	TGTGCCAGCAGTTCCAGGGGACGTAATAATTCACCCCTCCACTTT	CASSSRGRNNSPLHF